The 2 T cell receptor beta chains presented below share a single source sample, sequenced in a study of CD8 T cells in Susac syndrome. Random-hexamer reverse transcription was applied to roughly 0.5 to 1 ug RNA. MiXCR, applied by TCRdb to the immunoSEQ multiplex PCR reads, yields one record per CDR3 protein. Of around 99,000 distinct CDR3 sequences detected, 95% to 98% appear once; the ten largest clones hold just over 0.095%. Source material: CD4+ T cells from PBMCs. These receptor sequences come from a human donor in good health.

The chain is built from TRBV3-1 and TRBJ2-1; a weak D match, TRBD2 (5 bases). Germline V gives CDR1 LGHDT, CDR2 YNNKEL (reference sequence). V dropped 1 base and J dropped 8 bases, with 6 bases sitting between them. This CDR3 is built from 12 residues. CDR3: CASSQARDEQFF. The CDR3 DNA follows: TGTGCCAGCAGCCAAGCGAGGGATGAGCAGTTCTTC.

The CDR3, as DNA: TGTGCCAGCAGCTTAGAGAGTGGCAGCAATCAGCCCCAGCATTTT. This encodes CASSLESGSNQPQHF. V usage is TRBV7-2 and J usage is TRBJ1-5, with unresolved D. Germline CDR1 reads SGHTA; CDR2 reads FQGNSA. CDR3 length: 15 residues. Trimming stripped 1 base from V and 1 base from J, with 8 bases between.